This TCR beta chain was recorded in a study of beta chain features in type 1 diabetes. This CDR3 contains 12 residues. From germline, CDR1 is SEHNR and CDR2 FQNEAQ (reference sequence). V lost 5 bases, J lost 1 base, and 5 bases lay in between. Broader study findings: Shorter TCRB CDR3s, moderately but significantly so, marked every one of the four CD4+ subsets in Type 1 diabetes patients.

This clone was recorded a few times. The antigen is not known. The authors reverse transcribed all of the isolated RNA, so sequencing captured expressed TCRB transcripts. Measured with immunoSEQ multiplex PCR; TCRdb has only the in-frame clones, and not every one. This sample carries roughly 700,000 clones, roughly an eighth of them seen once, and the ten largest clones take 0.022%. Sequencing input: naive CD4+ T cells from blood. This TCR came from a young man with type 1 diabetes. V is TRBV7-9 and J is TRBJ1-1; D gene uncertain. The CDR3 DNA sequence: TGTGCCAGCAGCACCTCGAACACTGAAGCTTTCTTT. This codes for CASSTSNTEAFF. Variable domain in full (rest from reference TRBV7-9 and TRBJ1-1): DTGVSQNPRHKITKRGQNVTFRCDPISEHNRLYWYRQTLGQGPEFLTYFQNEAQLEKSRLLSDRFSAERPKGSFSTLEIQRTEQGDSAMYLCASSTSNTEAFFGQGTRLTVV.